Detailed here is one T cell receptor beta chain. TCRdb keeps only in-frame clones here, not all; method: immunoSEQ multiplex PCR. Of around 120,000 clones in the sample, 69% were seen once. The data were taken from a study of blood T cell repertoires in COVID-19. In the study overall: The analysed material was cDNA or gDNA that came from T cells, B-cell-depleted T cells, or PBMCs.

Germline V gene sequence: CDR1 SGDLS, CDR2 YYNGEE. V was pared by 0 bases and J by 0 bases, with 7 bases between. This CDR3 spans 15 amino acids. This rearrangement joins TRBV9 to TRBJ1-5; D is undetermined. This receptor was obtained from a woman in her 70s with acute or convalescent COVID-19. Sequences were obtained from peripheral blood. Here the CDR3 reads CASSVGAFSNQPQHF. CDR3 nucleotide sequence: TGTGCCAGCAGCGTAGGAGCCTTTAGCAATCAGCCCCAGCATTTT.